These T cell receptor beta chains were read from a single sample in a study of shared clonotypes between healthy human individuals. Method: immunoSEQ multiplex PCR; TCRdb's copy keeps in-frame clones and lacks some. Here the sample spans approximately 640,000 clones, roughly 87% being singletons. Sequenced input: memory CD8+ T cells from PBMCs. The receptors come from a man aged 18 to 30 in good health. Some clones in this sample may be carry-over from other donors' samples. Each CDR3 is given with its conserved first and last residue. Each record gives: V gene, CDR3 protein.

TRBV9	CASSPFERGDEKLFF
TRBV28	CASSLGGRLHF
TRBV7-9	CASSTALDRGPYEQYF
TRBV6-1	CASTVESYEQYF
TRBV6-5	CASSYWGTGNGYTF
TRBV7-8	CASSLTTREQYF
TRBV19	CASSMGLGYYEQYF
TRBV27	CASSPGTGATSGNGQYF
TRBV13	CASSFTTGGDTQYF
TRBV28	CASRPGTLMNTEAFF
TRBV9	CASSVDGGTSGNTIYF
TRBV19	CASQHPSEQYF
TRBV5-1	CASSLAGTGLEDYGYTF
TRBV5-4	CASSQSGEPYNEQFF
TRBV7-9	CASSLALRESTGELFF
TRBV9	CASSATIGTSGINEQFF